This T cell receptor beta chain is from a study of cytomegalovirus exposure and HLA in healthy donors. Germline CDR1 reads SQVTM; CDR2 reads ANQGSEA. Germline trimming cut 6 bases from V and 4 bases from J; bases unmatched to any gene: 7. This CDR3 has 13 residues. Primers included in the PCR were 60 Vbeta and 13 Jbeta primers. Profiling relied on immunoSEQ multiplex PCR, and the TCRdb table lists in-frame clones only, not all of them. In total, the table holds around 88,000 clones. The specimen was PBMCs. The sequence was collected from a girl aged 10-17 years in good health and CMV-seropositive. This chain links TRBV29-1 with TRBJ2-5; TRBD2 matches at 8 bases. The CDR3 DNA follows: TGCAGCGTCGACGGGGGGGCCTCAGAGACCCAGTACTTC. This sequence encodes CSVDGGASETQYF.